The next 29 T cell receptor beta chains were all read from a single sample in a study of technical replicates of blood from a handful of donors. Data came from immunoSEQ multiplex PCR; TCRdb stores just in-frame clones and leaves some out. There are approximately 74,000 clones in the sample; approximately 88% occur only once, and 3.5% to 5.5% lies in the top ten. The sample consisted of PBMCs. These receptor sequences come from a human donor in good health. Some clones in this sample may be carry-over from other donors' samples.

In DNA form, the CDR3 reads TGTGCCAGCAGGACTAGCGGGGACCGGGGTACGCAGTATTTT. Translated, it gives CASRTSGDRGTQYF. The V and J genes are TRBV7-3 and TRBJ2-3, with 11 positions matching TRBD2. With V trimmed by 6 bases and J by 8 bases, 7 bases remained unmatched. This CDR3 spans 14 amino acids. Per germline, CDR1 SGHTA and CDR2 FQGTGA.

The CDR3 nucleotides read TGTGCCAGCTCACCATCGGGACTAGCGGGAGGAGCCTACGAGCAGTACTTC. Protein product: CASSPSGLAGGAYEQYF. The gene calls are TRBV18 and TRBJ2-7; TRBD2 matches at 15 bases. The CDR3 totals 17 residues. The junction had 4 bases not matched to a gene; V was cut back by 2 bases and J by 2 bases. CDR1 KGHSH and CDR2 LQKENI come from the germline V gene.

This clone was picked up a small number of times. Here the CDR3 DNA reads TGTGCCAGCTCACCTCCGAGTAGGAACACTGAAGCTTTCTTT. As protein: CASSPPSRNTEAFF. The chain recombines TRBV18 with TRBJ1-1; D unresolved. This CDR3 is built from 14 residues. Trimming left V 3 bases short and J 1 base short, with 9 bases between. Germline CDR1 reads KGHSH; CDR2 reads LQKENI.

The CDR3 loop is CASSLGASANYEQYF. The CDR3, as DNA: TGTGCCAGCAGCTTAGGGGCTTCTGCGAACTACGAGCAGTACTTC. The genes are TRBV7-2 and TRBJ2-7; D gene uncertain. The CDR3 covers 15 residues. Germline loops: CDR1 SGHTA, CDR2 FQGNSA. Trimming took 1 base from V and 3 from J, leaving 13 bases between them. Filled out from reference TRBV7-2 and TRBJ2-7, the complete variable domain reads GAGVSQSPSNKVTEKGKDVELRCDPISGHTALYWYRQSLGQGLEFLIYFQGNSAPDKSGLPSDRFSAERTGGSVSTLTIQRTQQEDSAVYLCASSLGASANYEQYFGPGTRLTVT.

V gene TRBV5-8 combines with J gene TRBJ2-3; 8 bases map to TRBD1. The germline V gene encodes CDR1 SGHTS and CDR2 YDEGEE. V was clipped by 3 bases and J by 1 base; unmatched bases: 10. CDR3 length: 17 amino acids. The CDR3 region is CASSYRTGSFGTDTQYF. CDR3 DNA sequence: TGTGCCAGCAGCTATCGGACAGGGAGTTTTGGCACAGATACGCAGTATTTT.

The gene calls are TRBV6-1 and TRBJ2-7; 11 bases are a match to TRBD2. V shed 8 bases and J 3 bases; nucleotides not matched to a gene: 6. The CDR3 totals 14 residues. Germline lookup yields CDR1 MNHNS and CDR2 SASEGT. CDR3 bases: TGTGCCAGCTCGACCGGGACTAGCGGCTACGAGCAGTACTTC. Its protein product is CASSTGTSGYEQYF.

This chain connects TRBV6-1 to TRBJ1-2, with 7 nucleotides matching TRBD1. There are 15 residues in the CDR3. V lost 7 bases and J lost 0; bases outside the gene matches: 8. Germline loops: CDR1 MNHNS, CDR2 SASEGT. The CDR3: CASTPTGVANYGYTF. CDR3 sequence (DNA): TGTGCCAGCACTCCCACAGGGGTAGCTAACTATGGCTACACCTTC.

This clone was counted between two and nine times. The chain has TRBV30 and TRBJ1-6, with a possible D match to TRBD1 (6 bases). Germline CDR1 GTSNPN, CDR2 SVGIG (reference sequence). V was trimmed by 7 bases and J by 6 bases, leaving 10 bases between them. The CDR3 extends over 12 amino acids. CDR3 DNA sequence: TGTGCCTCTGACAGGTCTAATTCACCCCTCCACTTT. Amino acids: CASDRSNSPLHF. Supplemented by reference TRBV30 and TRBJ1-6, the full variable domain reads SQTIHQWPATLVQPVGSPLSLECTVEGTSNPNLYWYRQAAGRGLQLLFYSVGIGQISSEVPQNLSASRPQDRQFILSSKKLLLSDSGFYLCASDRSNSPLHFGNGTRLTVT.

J is TRBJ2-2 and V is TRBV10-3; 9 bases are a match to TRBD2. The CDR3 extends over 14 amino acids. The germline V gene encodes CDR1 ENHRY and CDR2 SYGVKD. The ends lost 9 bases at V and 3 bases at J; junction bases unmatched: 5. CDR3 nucleotides: TGTGCCATATTAGCGGGGGTCGACACCGGGGAGCTGTTTTTT. This codes for CAILAGVDTGELFF.

The rearrangement joins TRBV7-2 to TRBJ1-5; 7 bases are shared with TRBD1. CDR1 and CDR2 from the germline V gene are SGHTA and FQGNSA. This CDR3 region has 15 residues. J gave up 3 bases and V 3 bases, and 5 bases lay outside the gene matches. The CDR3 coding sequence is TGTGCCAGCAGCTTTTCCGGGACAGTCAATCAGCCCCAGCATTTT. Encoded protein: CASSFSGTVNQPQHF.

The V and J genes are TRBV5-4 and TRBJ1-3, with 9 bases lining up with TRBD1. The germline V gene has CDR1 SGHNT and CDR2 YYREEE (reference sequence). CDR3 length: 15 amino acids. V gave up 2 bases and J gave up 2 bases; unmatched junction bases: 2. The chain's CDR3 is CASSFGTGTGNTIYF. DNA of the CDR3: TGTGCCAGCAGCTTCGGGACAGGGACTGGAAACACCATATATTTT.

The chain uses TRBV19 and TRBJ2-6; possible D gene TRBD2, 5 bases. This CDR3 is built from 14 residues. V was cut by 3 bases and J by 4 bases, with 7 bases left in between. Per germline, CDR1 LNHDA and CDR2 SQIVND (reference sequence). The CDR3 spells CASSMDFGANVLTF. The CDR3 DNA is TGTGCCAGTAGTATGGACTTCGGGGCCAACGTCCTGACTTTC.

The chain is built from TRBV7-2 and TRBJ1-5; D is ambiguous. V lost 5 bases, J lost 4 bases, and 6 bases lay in between. Germline CDR1 and CDR2: SGHTA and FQGNSA. This CDR3 is built from 12 residues. For the CDR3, the DNA is TGTGCCAGCAGCCTTCCGAATCAGCCCCAGCATTTT. Translated: CASSLPNQPQHF.

The gene calls are TRBV10-3 and TRBJ2-2; the match to TRBD2 covers 8 bases. The CDR3 is 19 amino acids. The V gene end was trimmed by 4 bases and the J gene end by 7 bases; junction bases not matched to a gene: 20. Germline CDR1 is ENHRY and CDR2 is SYGVKD. This CDR3 is CAISALKPARGGLSGELFF. In DNA, the CDR3 is TGTGCCATCAGTGCCCTTAAACCTGCGCGCGGGGGGCTGAGCGGGGAGCTGTTTTTT.

This clone was detected once. The chain recombines TRBV7-8 with TRBJ2-7; D gene ambiguous. From germline, CDR1 is SGHVS and CDR2 FQNEAQ. V was clipped by 2 bases and J by 5 bases, with 22 bases between them. The CDR3 spans 17 residues. The CDR3 sequence: CASSLWPPGAAPDEQYF. CDR3 sequence (DNA): TGTGCCAGCAGCTTATGGCCCCCGGGTGCGGCCCCGGACGAGCAGTACTTC.

The chain is built from TRBV5-1 and TRBJ2-3; the match to TRBD2 covers 14 bases. The CDR3 loop spans 17 amino acids. Germline CDR1 reads SGHRS; CDR2 reads YFSETQ. V trimming: 4 bases; J trimming: 3 bases; junction bases outside the gene matches: 7. Here the CDR3 reads CASSLPGTSGSTDTQYF. The CDR3 DNA follows: TGCGCCAGCAGCCTCCCGGGGACTAGCGGGAGTACAGATACGCAGTATTTT.

The chain combines TRBV7-2 with TRBJ2-3; 9 positions agree with TRBD2. CDR1 is SGHTA and CDR2 is FQGNSA in the germline V gene. CDR3 length: 16 residues. V lost 2 bases, J lost 3 bases, and 6 bases stayed unmatched. CDR3 in amino acids: CASSLSSGSRTDTQYF. DNA of the CDR3: TGTGCCAGCAGCTTAAGTAGCGGGAGTAGGACAGATACGCAGTATTTT.

The rearrangement joins TRBV19 to TRBJ2-7; 8 bases are shared with TRBD1. Germline CDR1 is LNHDA and CDR2 is SQIVND (reference sequence). This CDR3 comprises 13 residues. J gave up 3 bases and V 11 bases, and 9 bases lay outside the gene matches. For the CDR3, the DNA is TGTGCCGTAACACAGGGGGTTTACTACGAGCAGTACTTC. This encodes CAVTQGVYYEQYF.

This chain connects TRBV7-9 to TRBJ1-5, with D possibly being TRBD1 (5 bases). The germline V gene encodes CDR1 SEHNR and CDR2 FQNEAQ (reference sequence). With 2 bases removed from V and 5 bases from J, the gap between germline ends came to 7 bases. The CDR3 consists of 13 residues. CDR3 region: CASSLTGDQPQHF. The CDR3 coding sequence is TGTGCCAGCAGCTTAACGGGGGATCAGCCCCAGCATTTT. The full variable domain, rest sourced from reference TRBV7-9 and TRBJ1-5, is DTGVSQNPRHKITKRGQNVTFRCDPISEHNRLYWYRQTLGQGPEFLTYFQNEAQLEKSRLLSDRFSAERPKGSFSTLEIQRTEQGDSAMYLCASSLTGDQPQHFGDGTRLSIL.

V and J are TRBV30 and TRBJ1-1; D possibly corresponds to TRBD1 (5 bases). Between the trimmed V and J ends, which lost 1 base and 6 bases, there was a span of 6 bases. Germline assignment: CDR1 GTSNPN and CDR2 SVGIG (reference sequence). The CDR3 is made up of 11 amino acids. CDR3 protein: CAWSARAEAFF. CDR3 coding DNA: TGTGCCTGGAGTGCCAGGGCTGAAGCTTTCTTT.

The chain has TRBV6-6 and TRBJ2-1; 9 bases align to TRBD1. Germline V gives CDR1 MNHNY, CDR2 SVGAGI (reference sequence). The CDR3 sequence is 14 residues long. Germline trimming cut 6 bases from V and 7 bases from J; bases unmatched to any gene: 7. The CDR3 bases are TGTGCCAGCAGCCCGGGACAGGGTGTTAATGAGCAGTTCTTC. Translated, it gives CASSPGQGVNEQFF.

V gene TRBV2 combines with J gene TRBJ2-4; 9 nucleotides match TRBD2. CDR3 length equals 19 residues. Germline assignment: CDR1 SNHLY and CDR2 FYNNEI. J was trimmed by 1 base and V by 7 bases; bases with no gene match: 17. CDR3 in DNA: TGTGCCAGCACCCGCGCCGTCGGACTAGCGATCGGGGCCAAAAACATTCAGTACTTC. Translation gives CASTRAVGLAIGAKNIQYF.

This clone was recorded once. The chain has TRBV4-1 and TRBJ1-3; D not resolved. Trimming stripped 0 bases from V and 4 bases from J, with 13 bases between. The CDR3 extends over 16 amino acids. Per germline, CDR1 MGHRA and CDR2 YSYEKL. Here the CDR3 reads CASSQDRKRGGNTIYF. The CDR3 coding sequence is TGCGCCAGCAGCCAAGATCGAAAGCGCGGGGGAAACACCATATATTTT.

V and J are TRBV18 and TRBJ1-5; the match to TRBD1 covers 8 bases. Per the germline V gene, CDR1 is KGHSH and CDR2 is LQKENI. Trimming removed 1 base from V and 5 bases from J; junction bases left unmatched: 10. CDR3 length: 17 residues. CDR3 in amino acids: CASSPQIGQGMDQPQHF. CDR3 nucleotide sequence: TGTGCCAGCTCACCACAAATCGGACAGGGAATGGATCAGCCCCAGCATTTT.

CDR3 protein: CASSAVAGGSTDTQYF. In DNA form, the CDR3 reads TGTGCCAGCAGCGCCGTAGCGGGGGGTAGCACAGATACGCAGTATTTT. The chain joins TRBV9 to TRBJ2-3, with TRBD2 matching 10 bases. CDR3 length: 16 amino acids. V dropped 3 bases and J dropped 0; count of bases not matched to a gene: 4. Germline V gene lookup returns CDR1 SGDLS and CDR2 YYNGEE.

The V and J genes are TRBV2 and TRBJ2-1, with D maybe TRBD1 (6 bases). The germline V gene has CDR1 SNHLY and CDR2 FYNNEI. This CDR3 has 16 residues. Trimming left V 1 base short and J 0 bases short, with 10 bases between. In DNA, the CDR3 is TGTGCCAGCAGTGAAGAAGGCAGGGGCTCCTACAATGAGCAGTTCTTC. Protein product: CASSEEGRGSYNEQFF.

V usage is TRBV15 and J usage is TRBJ2-7; a weak D match, TRBD2 (6 bases). Trimming pared 3 bases from V and 3 bases from J, leaving 15 bases between. Germline V CDR1 and CDR2: LNHNV, YYDKDF (reference sequence). CDR3 length: 15 amino acids. CDR3 residues: CATSSPYSGRYEQYF. The CDR3 region has the DNA TGTGCCACCAGCAGCCCTTATAGCGGACGCTACGAGCAGTACTTC. The full variable domain, with the rest looked up from reference TRBV15 and TRBJ2-7, is DAMVIQNPRYQVTQFGKPVTLSCSQTLNHNVMYWYQQKSSQAPKLLFHYYDKDFNNEADTPDNFQSRRPNTSFCFLDIRSPGLGDTAMYLCATSSPYSGRYEQYFGPGTRLTVT.

In nucleotides, the CDR3 is TGCGCCAGCAGCTTGGGATGGACAGAGAGTGGGGAGCAGTACTTC. It is translated as CASSLGWTESGEQYF. This rearrangement joins TRBV5-1 to TRBJ2-7, with D perhaps matching TRBD1 (6 bases). In germline, CDR1 is SGHRS, CDR2 YFSETQ. The length of the CDR3 is 15 residues. Trimming stripped 0 bases from V and 7 bases from J, with 17 bases between.

The chain links TRBV5-1 to TRBJ1-4, with TRBD1 as a possible D gene (5 bases). Germline-derived CDR1 and CDR2 are SGHRS and YFSETQ. The CDR3 covers 14 residues. Trimming removed 2 bases from V and 7 bases from J, with 12 bases in between. CDR3 sequence: CASSFRAEGEKLFF. The CDR3 bases are TGCGCCAGCAGCTTCAGGGCGGAGGGTGAAAAACTGTTTTTT.